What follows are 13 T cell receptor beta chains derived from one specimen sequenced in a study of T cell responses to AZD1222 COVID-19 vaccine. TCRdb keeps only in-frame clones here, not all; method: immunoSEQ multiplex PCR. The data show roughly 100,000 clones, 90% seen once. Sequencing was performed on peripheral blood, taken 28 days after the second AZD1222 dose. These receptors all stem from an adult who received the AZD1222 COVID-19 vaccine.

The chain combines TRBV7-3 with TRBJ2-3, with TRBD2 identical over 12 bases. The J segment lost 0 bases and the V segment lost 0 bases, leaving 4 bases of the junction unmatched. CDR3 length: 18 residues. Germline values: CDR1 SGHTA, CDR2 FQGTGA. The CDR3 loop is CASSLTASGGASTDTQYF. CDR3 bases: TGTGCCAGCAGCTTAACTGCTAGCGGGGGGGCGAGCACAGATACGCAGTATTTT.

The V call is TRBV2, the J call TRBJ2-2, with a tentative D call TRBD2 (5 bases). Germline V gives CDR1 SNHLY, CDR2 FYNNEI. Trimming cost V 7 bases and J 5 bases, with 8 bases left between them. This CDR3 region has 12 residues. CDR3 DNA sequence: TGTGCCAGCACTAGGGAGACCGGGGAGCTGTTTTTT. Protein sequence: CASTRETGELFF.

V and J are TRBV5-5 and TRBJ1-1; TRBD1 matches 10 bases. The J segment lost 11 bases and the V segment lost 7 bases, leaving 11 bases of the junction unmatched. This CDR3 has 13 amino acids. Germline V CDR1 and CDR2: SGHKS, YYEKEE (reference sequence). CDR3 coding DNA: TGTGCCAGCGGGAGGACAGGGGGGTTTTCCGCTTTCTTT. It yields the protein CASGRTGGFSAFF.

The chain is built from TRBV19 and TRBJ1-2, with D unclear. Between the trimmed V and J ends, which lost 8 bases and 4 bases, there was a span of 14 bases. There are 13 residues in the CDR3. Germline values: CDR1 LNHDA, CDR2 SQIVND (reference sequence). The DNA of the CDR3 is TGTGCCAGTGCCCTCGCCAGATCCTATGGCTACACCTTC. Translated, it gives CASALARSYGYTF.

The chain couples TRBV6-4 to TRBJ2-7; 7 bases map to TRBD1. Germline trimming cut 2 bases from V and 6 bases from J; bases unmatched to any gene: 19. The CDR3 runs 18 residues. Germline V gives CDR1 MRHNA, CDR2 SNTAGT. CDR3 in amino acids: CASSDVDRDRPRGCEQYF. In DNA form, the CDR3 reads TGTGCCAGCAGTGACGTTGACAGGGACCGACCGAGGGGGTGCGAGCAGTACTTC.

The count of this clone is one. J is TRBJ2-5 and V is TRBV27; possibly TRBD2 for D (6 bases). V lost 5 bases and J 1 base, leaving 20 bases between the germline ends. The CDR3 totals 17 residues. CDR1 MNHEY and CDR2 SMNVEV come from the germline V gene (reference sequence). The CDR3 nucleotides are TGTGCCAGCAGTGGCGCCGGGGGTTCATTAACCCAAGAGACCCAGTACTTC. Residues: CASSGAGGSLTQETQYF.

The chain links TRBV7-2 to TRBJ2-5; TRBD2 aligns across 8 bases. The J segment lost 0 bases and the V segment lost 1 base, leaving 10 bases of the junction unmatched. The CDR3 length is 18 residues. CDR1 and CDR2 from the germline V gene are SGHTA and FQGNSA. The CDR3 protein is CASSLGLALFGNQETQYF. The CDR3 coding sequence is TGTGCCAGCAGCTTAGGACTAGCGTTGTTCGGTAACCAAGAGACCCAGTACTTC.

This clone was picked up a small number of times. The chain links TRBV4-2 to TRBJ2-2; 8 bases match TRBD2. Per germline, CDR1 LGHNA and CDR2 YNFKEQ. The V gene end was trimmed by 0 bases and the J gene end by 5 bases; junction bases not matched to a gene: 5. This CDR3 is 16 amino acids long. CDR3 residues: CASSQEGSGVTGELFF. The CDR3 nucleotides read TGTGCCAGCAGCCAAGAGGGTAGCGGGGTGACCGGGGAGCTGTTTTTT.

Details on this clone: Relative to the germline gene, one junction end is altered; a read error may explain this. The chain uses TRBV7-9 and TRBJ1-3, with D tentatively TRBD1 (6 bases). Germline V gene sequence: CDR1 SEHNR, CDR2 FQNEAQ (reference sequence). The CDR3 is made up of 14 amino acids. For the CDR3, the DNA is TGTGCCAGCAGCTTAGAAGGGGGTGGAGACACCATATATTTT. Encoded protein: CASSLEGGGDTIYF. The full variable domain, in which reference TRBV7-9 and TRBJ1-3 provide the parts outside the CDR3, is DTGVSQNPRHKITKRGQNVTFRCDPISEHNRLYWYRQTLGQGPEFLTYFQNEAQLEKSRLLSDRFSAERPKGSFSTLEIQRTEQGDSAMYLCASSLEGGGDTIYFGEGSWLTVV.

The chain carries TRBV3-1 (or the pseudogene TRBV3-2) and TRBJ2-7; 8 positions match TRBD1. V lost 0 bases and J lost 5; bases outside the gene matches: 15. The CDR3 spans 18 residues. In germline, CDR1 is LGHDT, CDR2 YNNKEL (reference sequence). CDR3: CASSQDYSGQVNPDEQYF. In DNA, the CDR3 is TGTGCCAGCAGCCAAGACTACTCGGGACAGGTAAATCCTGACGAGCAGTACTTC.

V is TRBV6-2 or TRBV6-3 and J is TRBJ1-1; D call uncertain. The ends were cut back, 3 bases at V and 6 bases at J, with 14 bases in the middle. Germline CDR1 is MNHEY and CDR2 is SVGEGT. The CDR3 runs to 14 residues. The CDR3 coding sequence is TGTGCCAGCAGTTATCCGTGGGGTAGCGCTGAAGCTTTCTTT. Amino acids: CASSYPWGSAEAFF.

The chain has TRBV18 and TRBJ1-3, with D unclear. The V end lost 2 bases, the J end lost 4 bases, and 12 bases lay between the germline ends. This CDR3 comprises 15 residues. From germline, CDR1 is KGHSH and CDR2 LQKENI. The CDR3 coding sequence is TGTGCCAGCTCACCAGCTACTGGGCTGGGAAACACCATATATTTT. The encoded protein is CASSPATGLGNTIYF.

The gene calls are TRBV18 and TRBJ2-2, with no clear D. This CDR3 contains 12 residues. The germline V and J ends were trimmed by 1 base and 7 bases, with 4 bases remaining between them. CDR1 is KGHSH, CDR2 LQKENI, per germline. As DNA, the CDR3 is TGTGCCAGCTCACCACGGTTCGGGGAGCTGTTTTTT. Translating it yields CASSPRFGELFF.